The T cell receptor (beta chain) described here comes from a study of blood T cell repertoires in COVID-19. Overall study: Researchers got acute and convalescent COVID-19 samples from the United States, Italy and Spain. From T cells, B-cell-depleted T cells, or PBMCs came the material, which was cDNA or gDNA.

As originally analysed: It was from reference gene primer amplification that nucleated cell counts were estimated. Sequencing used immunoSEQ multiplex PCR; TCRdb keeps in-frame clones, though not all of them. The DNA was the basis for D and trimming; V, J and clone size are from that table. Here the sample spans 200,000 to 250,000 clones, 80% to 85% being singletons. Trimming took 6 bases from V and 7 from J; bases not matched to a gene: 13. Germline CDR1 SQVTM, CDR2 ANQGSEA. The CDR3 is made up of 16 amino acids. Which cohort a participant joined came from the clinical history participants gave. Specimen: PBMCs or T cells enriched from blood (not recorded which). The source is a woman aged 50 to 65 with acute COVID-19. The V gene is TRBV29-1, the J gene TRBJ2-1; 12 nucleotides agree with TRBD2. In DNA, the CDR3 is TGCAGCGTCCTATCTAGCGGGAGGGCCTTGGGGAATGAGCAGTTCTTC. Translation gives CSVLSSGRALGNEQFF.